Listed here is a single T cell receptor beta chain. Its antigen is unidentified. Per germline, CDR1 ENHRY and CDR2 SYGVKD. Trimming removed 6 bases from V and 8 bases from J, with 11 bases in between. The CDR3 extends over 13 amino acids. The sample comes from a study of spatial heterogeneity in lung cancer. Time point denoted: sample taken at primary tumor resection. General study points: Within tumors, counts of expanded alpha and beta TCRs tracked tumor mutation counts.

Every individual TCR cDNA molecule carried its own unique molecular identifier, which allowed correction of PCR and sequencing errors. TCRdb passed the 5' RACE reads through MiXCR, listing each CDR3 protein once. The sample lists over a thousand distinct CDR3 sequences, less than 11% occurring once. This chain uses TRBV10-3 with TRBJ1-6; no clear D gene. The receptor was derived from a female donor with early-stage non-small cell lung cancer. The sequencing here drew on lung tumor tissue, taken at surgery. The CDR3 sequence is CAISEQLDSPLHF. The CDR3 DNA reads TGTGCCATCAGCGAGCAGTTGGATTCACCCCTCCACTTT.